This entry describes one T cell receptor (beta chain). Its antigen is unknown. The data are from a study of graft-versus-host responses after intestinal transplantation. Study as a whole: Recipients had transplants, and these were multivisceral, liver-intestinal, or isolated intestinal. Recipients were all induced with anti-thymocyte globulin, then given tacrolimus and steroids for around three years.

The CDR3 is made up of 14 amino acids. Trimming removed 8 bases at V and 6 bases at J, with 17 bases between. Per the germline V gene, CDR1 is MNHNY and CDR2 is SVGAGI (reference sequence). Overall study findings and caveats: Levels of circulating GvH clones at their peak were associated with early post-transplant HvG declines. The recipient marrow held GvH clones, and some of them showed up first in ileum or blood.

Generated by immunoSEQ multiplex PCR, the TCRdb table keeps only in-frame clones and is missing some. The sample comprises about 51,000 clones, around 90% of which are singletons, and 0.55% to 0.65% rests with the top ten. The chain has TRBV6-6 and TRBJ2-1; perhaps TRBD2 as D (6 bases). Here the sequenced sample was unstimulated CD4+ T cells sorted from spleen or lymph node cells, taken before transplant. The origin of this receptor is a human donor who was the organ donor for an intestinal transplant. CDR3 residues: CASQGEAASNEQFF. CDR3 nucleotide sequence: TGTGCCAGCCAAGGGGAGGCAGCTTCCAATGAGCAGTTCTTC.